A selection of T cell receptor beta chains follows, all from one sample in a study of CXCR3-negative and CXCR3-positive naive CD8 T cells. TCRdb reprocessed the 5' RACE reads; each CDR3 protein has one entry and no DNA is given. The table lists about 130,000 distinct CDR3 sequences, with approximately 0.54% in the top ten. The sample was naive CXCR3+ CD8+ T cells from blood. These receptors were obtained from a human donor in good health. Some clones in this sample may be carry-over from other donors' samples. The CDR3 runs from the conserved cysteine through the conserved F or W.

cdr3_aa | j_call | v_call
CASSFQGYNEQFF | TRBJ2-1 | TRBV27
CASSLVVGLSSGETQYF | TRBJ2-5 | TRBV7-8
CASSSPPLYEQYF | TRBJ2-7 | TRBV7-2
CAISPEVGTTSYNEQFF | TRBJ2-1 | TRBV10-3
CASSTRRRGDDGELFF | TRBJ2-2 | TRBV28
CSVDPGQGENTEAFF | TRBJ1-1 | TRBV29-1
CASKVAGELNEQFF | TRBJ2-1 | TRBV6-4
CASSLPGAYNEQFF | TRBJ2-1 | TRBV12-3/TRBV12-4
CASSAATDSNTEAFF | TRBJ1-1 | TRBV4-1
CASSFASGSGAHF | TRBJ2-4 | TRBV12-3/TRBV12-4
CASSSQGSDEQYF | TRBJ2-7 | TRBV7-9
CASRPRLNAGELFF | TRBJ2-2 | TRBV7-9
CASSFGQGAFDEQFF | TRBJ2-1 | TRBV7-3
CASSFRTGEDEQYF | TRBJ2-7 | TRBV5-1
CASSPRAPPSTDTQYF | TRBJ2-3 | TRBV19
CASSFGAAAYNEQFF | TRBJ2-1 | TRBV5-5
CSAILRTSEYGYTF | TRBJ1-2 | TRBV29-1
CASSSGQGTYEQYF | TRBJ2-7 | TRBV6-5
CASSLFGGSGIPNEKLFF | TRBJ1-4 | TRBV28
CASSHRTSGKTYEQYF | TRBJ2-7 | TRBV27
CASSPPGDRGPFF | TRBJ2-1 | TRBV19
CASSPNPLAGVANEQFF | TRBJ2-1 | TRBV3-1
CSVVRQENTEAFF | TRBJ1-1 | TRBV29-1
CASASDEVYGYTF | TRBJ1-2 | TRBV7-9
CSASWQVENQPQHF | TRBJ1-5 | TRBV20-1
CASSLARGFNYGYTF | TRBJ1-2 | TRBV7-2
CASSTPGVYNEQFF | TRBJ2-1 | TRBV5-1
CASSQYIWMDNTEAFF | TRBJ1-1 | TRBV14
CSASGFGGNYNEQFF | TRBJ2-1 | TRBV20-1
CSVSGLADHPSSYEQYF | TRBJ2-7 | TRBV29-1
CSATDRGLYYGYTF | TRBJ1-2 | TRBV20-1
CASSLLQGPLTEQFF | TRBJ2-1 | TRBV7-9
CASTPWAENTGELFF | TRBJ2-2 | TRBV2
CSARGVDRGLNGYTF | TRBJ1-2 | TRBV20-1
CASSLVGTSGETQYF | TRBJ2-5 | TRBV7-9
CSVEGVAGGLADTQYF | TRBJ2-3 | TRBV29-1
CASSSAGVQSTYGYTF | TRBJ1-2 | TRBV12-3/TRBV12-4
CASSFLSLGEEETQYF | TRBJ2-5 | TRBV28
CASSQENYHEQYF | TRBJ2-7 | TRBV3-1
CASSFGNSPYEQYF | TRBJ2-7 | TRBV11-1
CASSLVAGGPDEQFF | TRBJ2-1 | TRBV5-1
CASSHPTDRTSRSFF | TRBJ1-1 | TRBV23-1
CSVEGGGSQADTQYF | TRBJ2-3 | TRBV29-1